Listed below are T cell receptor beta chains from one sample, sequenced in a study of cytomegalovirus exposure and HLA in healthy donors. Generated by immunoSEQ multiplex PCR, the TCRdb table keeps only in-frame clones and is missing some. The profile shows about 270,000 clones, just over 85% of them singletons. Input material: PBMCs. Receptors were obtained from a middle-aged man in good health and CMV-seropositive. The conserved cysteine and the conserved F or W are not part of the CDR3 here. The order of the fields is V gene, J gene, CDR3 protein.

V: TRBV7-9; J: TRBJ1-2; CDR3: ASSLVEDGYT
V: TRBV6-5; J: TRBJ1-1; CDR3: ASSSRQGRTEAF
V: TRBV4-1; J: TRBJ1-1; CDR3: ASSPQVNTEAF
V: TRBV6-1; J: TRBJ1-1; CDR3: ASGTGSMNTEAF
V: TRBV7-3; J: TRBJ2-1; CDR3: ASSLGVLAGGLNEQF
V: TRBV19; J: TRBJ2-2; CDR3: ASSFPGLAVTGELF
V: TRBV30; J: TRBJ1-2; CDR3: AWSVGQGARGYT
V: TRBV5-6; J: TRBJ2-3; CDR3: ASSLMWTGAPSGTQY
V: TRBV6-5; J: .; CDR3: ASSPWTGGDYEQY
V: TRBV13; J: TRBJ2-5; CDR3: ASSSTHLLATETQY
V: TRBV5-5; J: TRBJ1-2; CDR3: ASSLEAGGYYGYT